These 8 T cell receptor beta chains originate from one sample sequenced in a study of blood T cell repertoires in COVID-19. TCRdb's table, derived via immunoSEQ multiplex PCR, lists solely in-frame clones and lacks some. The sample holds 120,000 to 150,000 clones, around four fifths seen once. Sample: peripheral blood. Receptors originate from a middle-aged woman with active or convalescent COVID-19.

The chain recombines TRBV10-2 with TRBJ2-3; a weak D match, TRBD2 (6 bases). The CDR3 is 13 amino acids. The V gene's germline CDR1 is WSHSY and CDR2 SAAADI. V dropped 2 bases and J dropped 3 bases, with 6 bases sitting between them. Written as DNA, the CDR3 is TGCGCCAGCAGTGAGGGGAGGACAGATACGCAGTATTTT. It codes for CASSEGRTDTQYF.

This chain connects TRBV2 to TRBJ1-3, with D uncertain. From germline, CDR1 is SNHLY and CDR2 FYNNEI. This CDR3 comprises 14 residues. Trimming took 6 bases from V and 2 from J, leaving 11 bases between them. CDR3 sequence reads: CASSRGRAGNTIYF. As DNA, the CDR3 is TGTGCCAGCAGCCGTGGGAGGGCTGGAAACACCATATATTTT. Variable domain in full (rest from reference TRBV2 and TRBJ1-3): EPEVTQTPSHQVTQMGQEVILRCVPISNHLYFYWYRQILGQKVEFLVSFYNNEISEKSEIFDDQFSVERPDGSNFTLKIRSTKLEDSAMYFCASSRGRAGNTIYFGEGSWLTVV.

The chain combines TRBV30 with TRBJ2-3; tentatively, D is TRBD2 (6 bases). This CDR3 has 12 amino acids. V lost 3 bases and J 9 bases, leaving 13 bases between the germline ends. In germline, CDR1 is GTSNPN, CDR2 SVGIG (reference sequence). The CDR3 sequence is CAWSAPGGTQYF. As DNA, the CDR3 is TGTGCCTGGAGCGCCCCAGGAGGGACGCAGTATTTT.

This rearrangement joins TRBV6-5 to TRBJ1-5; the match to TRBD1 covers 8 bases. The CDR3 is made up of 14 amino acids. V shed 6 bases and J 4 bases; nucleotides not matched to a gene: 5. The germline V gene encodes CDR1 MNHEY and CDR2 SVGAGI. CDR3 loop: CASSRGQANQPQHF. The DNA of the CDR3 is TGTGCCAGCAGCCGGGGACAGGCTAATCAGCCCCAGCATTTT.

CDR3 sequence: CASSGPGTGGEQYF. For the CDR3, the DNA is TGCGCCAGCAGTGGACCAGGGACAGGGGGCGAGCAGTACTTC. J is TRBJ2-7 and V is TRBV10-1, with 11 positions matching TRBD1. There are 14 residues in the CDR3. The germline V gene has CDR1 WNHNN and CDR2 SYGVQD (reference sequence). V lost 4 bases to trimming and J lost 6 bases; unmatched junction nucleotides: 5.

This clone was observed a few times. The DNA for the CDR3 is TGTGCCAGCAGTCTGCCAGGGCAGGCTTCACCCCTCCACTTT. As protein: CASSLPGQASPLHF. This chain connects TRBV28 to TRBJ1-6; D might be TRBD1 (5 bases). Germline V gene lookup returns CDR1 MDHEN and CDR2 SYDVKM. The CDR3 sequence is 14 residues long. V was clipped by 5 bases and J by 9 bases, with 14 bases between them. Using reference TRBV28 and TRBJ1-6 for the parts outside the CDR3, the full variable domain is DVKVTQSSRYLVKRTGEKVFLECVQDMDHENMFWYRQDPGLGLRLIYFSYDVKMKEKGDIPEGYSVSREKKERFSLILESASTNQTSMYLCASSLPGQASPLHFGNGTRLTVT.

This rearrangement joins TRBV19 to TRBJ2-1; the D gene is possibly TRBD2 (5 bases). V lost 3 bases and J 10 bases, leaving 13 bases between the germline ends. Germline V gene sequence: CDR1 LNHDA, CDR2 SQIVND (reference sequence). The CDR3 runs to 13 residues. This chain's CDR3 is CASSMLPLAEQFF. DNA for the CDR3: TGTGCCAGTAGTATGTTGCCGCTAGCCGAGCAGTTCTTC.

J is TRBJ2-1 and V is TRBV12-3 or TRBV12-4; 7 bases match TRBD2. The CDR3 contains 12 residues. V lost 6 bases, J lost 7 bases, and 3 bases stayed unmatched. CDR3 sequence: CASRGGSNEQFF. CDR3 DNA sequence: TGTGCCAGCAGGGGGGGGAGTAATGAGCAGTTCTTC.